Below, one T cell receptor beta chain is given with its context. Its antigen is undetermined. This specimen comes from a study of CD8+CD57+ T cells in acquired aplastic anemia. Overall study: An average of approximately 3.4 ug of DNA was obtained from sorted CD4+ and CD8+ cells.

Points from the study as a whole: For CD8+ Simpson's diversity, patients and controls showed no significant difference. Patients and controls were found to share twenty-nine CD8+ CDR3 sequences.

Germline CDR1 reads SEHNR; CDR2 reads FQNEAQ (reference sequence). The V and J ends lost 7 bases and 3 bases respectively, with 15 bases between them. This CDR3 region has 14 residues. Previously, flow cytometry had revealed CD8+CD57+ cell expansion in the patients chosen for sequencing. According to the study, genomic DNA was the template for TCR beta VDJ and CDR3 profiling. MiXCR, run by TCRdb on the reads, gives a single entry per CDR3 protein. Here the sample spans hundreds of thousands of distinct CDR3 sequences, under 50% being singletons. Sequencing was done on a sample of sorted CD4+, CD8+, or CD8+CD57+ T cells (not recorded which) from PBMCs. This clonotype originated in a human donor with aplastic anemia. The chain uses TRBV7-9 and TRBJ2-5, with D perhaps given as TRBD1 or TRBD2 (5 bases each). The CDR3 loop reads CASTPDRGKETQYF. DNA of the CDR3: TGTGCCAGCACCCCCGACCGGGGCAAAGAGACCCAGTACTTC.